This TCR beta chain appears in the sequencing data of a study of blood T cells in healthy people across ages. The table lists this clonotype with a few counts. Combining a sample-barcoded 5' primer with a J-beta primer mix, a second PCR ran for 7 to 11 cycles. TCRdb re-derived calls from the 5' RACE reads in MiXCR, one entry per CDR3 protein. Of 1.2 million to 1.5 million distinct CDR3 sequences in the sample, around 39% were seen once. The CDR3 contains 18 residues. The material sequenced was blood. The chain couples TRBV21-1 to TRBJ2-5; TRBD2, the table's D call, was not compared with the DNA. The DNA end is more similar to TRBJ2-7, so the J call may be wrong. TRBV21-1 is annotated as a pseudogene. This TCR derives from a woman between 18 and 30 years old in good health. This CDR3 is CASSRQGPSGDYASEQYF. The CDR3 DNA reads as TGTGCCAGCAGCAGACAGGGGCCGTCCGGGGACTACGCCAGCGAGCAGTACTTC.